This note documents a single T cell receptor (beta chain) sequence. These data come from a study of shared clonotypes between healthy human individuals. Study-level information: A couple of women and a few men aged 18 to 49 made up the donors. Each donor's CD4 naive and CD4 memory cells filled three plates apiece, CD8 naive two, and CD8 memory one.

Using 200 ng DNA, tens of thousands of T cell genomes, the sorted-subset replicate PCRs were run. Profiling relied on immunoSEQ multiplex PCR, and the TCRdb table lists in-frame clones only, not all of them. The profile shows approximately 2.5 million clones, 80% to 95% of them singletons. CDR1 and CDR2 from the germline V gene are SGHRS and YFSETQ. The CDR3 length is 15 residues. After removal of 3 bases from V and 4 bases from J, the junction contained 6 bases not matched to a gene. Adult Caucasians living in Nashville, Tennessee made up all of the donors. The TCR comes from a man younger than 35 in good health. Some clones in this sample may be carry-over from other donors' samples. The chain carries TRBV5-1 and TRBJ1-2; 10 bases line up with TRBD1. The specimen sequenced was naive CD4+ T cells from PBMCs. As for subset: CD45RA+ positively selected. CDR3 DNA sequence: TGCGCCAGCAGCTCGACAGGGGGCGCCGGCTATGGCTACACCTTC. The encoded protein is CASSSTGGAGYGYTF.